This T cell receptor beta chain was recovered during a study of shared clonotypes between healthy human individuals (dated by TCRdb to 2019 to 2021). Regarding the complete study: A couple of women and a few men aged 18 to 49 years were included in the cohort. For each donor, three plates each were used for CD4 naive and CD4 memory, two plates were used for CD8 naive, and one plate was used for CD8 memory. To estimate repertoire size and how much clonotypes are shared between individuals, the study performed deep sequencing of blood TCR repertoires from roughly five healthy adults. Each donor's leukapheresis produced roughly between roughly 0.85 and 10 billion PBMCs. Different laboratories and diverse techniques were used to prepare libraries and sequence TCR repertoires, to increase sequencing depth and limit assay-specific biases.

Study-level results and caveats: Because the study included a small number of donors, the genetic and exposure-history diversity represented was limited. Even with the large sequencing depth, rarefaction of the sorted-subset datasets indicated that sequencing was incomplete. Naive subsets generally had larger estimated clonotype richness than memory subsets. Compared with non-shared clonotypes, the clonotypes found in all four sorted-subset donors had higher generation probabilities. Sharing across a handful of donors was observed for around 5% of naive CD4, 3.5% of naive CD8, over 2% of memory CD4, and about 0.4% of memory CD8 clonotypes. Sampling was limited to blood, and TCR repertoires in tissue likely differ from TCR repertoires in blood. Pairwise subsampling indicated that sequencing depth was expected to affect the degree of clonotype sharing among donors.

CD8 naive samples consisted of CD45RO-negative cells that were positively selected for CCR7, yielding a CD45RA+CCR7+ population without TemRA cells. The donors were healthy, HIV-negative adults who had no recently reported acute infections or vaccinations. All donors were Caucasian adults living in Nashville, Tennessee, USA. Blood was obtained by leukapheresis, after which PBMCs were separated by Ficoll-Histopaque density gradient centrifugation and cryopreserved in liquid nitrogen vapor phase. Analytical flow cytometry was used to check the purity and quantity of each magnetically sorted T cell population. Genomic DNA was isolated from every sorted fraction and measured by UV absorbance on a Nanodrop 2000c. Concerning this clone itself: Its target antigen remains unknown. No per-base quality is available; no much larger clone lies one base away.

Using the deep immunoSEQ assay, TCR CDR3 regions were amplified from genomic DNA by multiplex PCR. Extracted genomic DNA from each cell subset was spread evenly across all wells of several immunoSEQ 96-well plates, with each plate serving as a replicate. Each replicate PCR for sorted subsets received about 210 ng genomic DNA, equal to tens of thousands of T cell genomes. Purified libraries were measured with a Qubit 3.0 fluorometer, size-checked on a Bioanalyzer 2100, and measured again with the KAPA Library Quantification kit. Every immunoSEQ 96-well plate was sequenced on a separate single-read 150-cycle Illumina NextSeq 550 flow cell. The source study handled its data this way. The immunoSEQ output contained only junctional sequences without quality scores, so filtering could not match that applied to full-length reads. To assign V/J genes and CDR3, sequences were annotated against IMGT germline references using PyIR, a Python wrapper for IgBLAST v1.9. Reads with weak V/J assignments (E-value above 1e-6), missing CDR3, stop codons, out-of-frame junctions, or ambiguous translated residues were removed. A V3J clonotype was defined by an identical inferred V gene, J gene, and CDR3 amino acid sequence. Percentage overlap between repertoires was computed as shared unique clonotypes divided by the size of the smaller repertoire. Richness of each repertoire was evaluated using RTK rarefaction, the Chao1 estimator, and Recon v2.1 estimates of unobserved clonotypes. OLGA was used to compute generation probabilities for all TCRbeta clonotypes that the gDNA method yielded from a handful of donors. TCRdb provides this immuneACCESS table in a form limited to in-frame rearrangements. Some clones are lacking; in checked studies, under half of them reflect an unresolved V gene, and why the rest are absent is not known. The V and J calls and clone size are taken from that table; D and trimming were inferred from the DNA. This sample comprises about 580,000 clones, roughly 98% of them detected only once. The ten largest clonotypes hold more than 0.3% of the sample.

This TCR came from a young man in good health. Sequenced sample: naive CD8+ T cells sorted from blood. The cell subset or site label of this sample denotes: CD45RA+CCR7+.

The DNA sequence is as follows: TGTGCCAGTAGTGTCCGGGACTCCGGGGGCTATGGCTACACCTTC. Its coded protein is CASSVRDSGGYGYTF. The chain links TRBV19 with TRBJ1-2; the best D guess is TRBD1, with 5 bases matching. The CDR3 covers 15 residues, taking in both the cysteine and the phenylalanine. CDR3 DNA is the only sequence kept; it has 45 bases, read in frame from the first base. According to the germline V gene (reference sequence), CDR1 reads LNHDA and CDR2 reads SQIVND. V and J are truncated by 5 bases and 4 bases respectively, leaving an intervening sequence of 17 bases. Supplemented by the reference TRBV19 and TRBJ1-2 proteins around the CDR3, the complete variable domain is DGGITQSPKYLFRKEGQNVTLSCEQNLNHDAMYWYRQDPGQGLRLIYYSQIVNDFQKGDIAEGYSVSREKKESFPLTVTSAQKNPTAFYLCASSVRDSGGYGYTFGSGTRLTVV.